Below, 11 T cell receptor beta chains from the same sample are listed, as sequenced in a study of blood T cell repertoires in COVID-19. This table comes from immunoSEQ multiplex PCR, and its TCRdb copy is limited to in-frame clones, with some not included. Here the sample spans 250,000 to 350,000 clones, approximately 88% being singletons. Sequencing was done on a sample of peripheral blood. The source of these receptors is a man aged 18-30 years who had recovered from COVID-19.

The rearrangement uses TRBV14 and TRBJ1-4, with unresolved D. Germline assignment: CDR1 SGHDN and CDR2 FVKESK. The CDR3 spans 14 residues. V dropped 3 bases and J dropped 8 bases, with 13 bases sitting between them. The CDR3 loop is CASSQAPGGEKLFF. The CDR3 region has the DNA TGTGCCAGCAGCCAGGCTCCGGGAGGCGAAAAACTGTTTTTT.

This clone came up once. This chain connects TRBV7-9 to TRBJ2-2, with D perhaps TRBD2 (6 bases). Trimming cost V 8 bases and J 0 bases, with 7 bases left between them. Germline V lookup: CDR1 SEHNR, CDR2 FQNEAQ (reference sequence). This CDR3 is built from 13 residues. The CDR3 nucleotides read TGTGCCAGCGCGGGAACGAACACCGGGGAGCTGTTTTTT. Residues: CASAGTNTGELFF.

This chain connects TRBV4-3 to TRBJ2-2; 9 bases agree with TRBD2. The trim removed 3 bases at V and 5 bases at J, leaving 7 bases unmatched. The germline gives CDR1 LGHNA, CDR2 YSLEER. CDR3 length: 16 amino acids. CDR3 DNA: TGCGCCAGCAGCCATCAAATTAGCGGGGGTACCGGGGAGCTGTTTTTT. This codes for CASSHQISGGTGELFF.

The chain combines TRBV5-1 with TRBJ1-1; 8 bases match TRBD1. Trimming took 0 bases from V and 4 from J; bases not matched to a gene: 8. CDR1 is SGHRS and CDR2 is YFSETQ in the germline V gene. This CDR3 has 16 amino acids. The CDR3 spells CASSLVWQGAGTEAFF. The CDR3 DNA reads as TGCGCCAGCAGCTTGGTGTGGCAGGGGGCTGGCACTGAAGCTTTCTTT.

The chain couples TRBV7-3 to TRBJ2-7; 9 bases map to TRBD1. Germline trimming cut 5 bases from V and 7 bases from J; bases unmatched to any gene: 6. Germline assignment: CDR1 SGHTA and CDR2 FQGTGA. The CDR3 is 13 amino acids. CDR3 in DNA: TGTGCCAGCAGCCAGGGACAGGGTGGGGAGCAGTACTTC. This translates into CASSQGQGGEQYF.

This sequence joins TRBV5-1 and TRBJ2-1, with TRBD1 identical over 12 bases. Germline lookup yields CDR1 SGHRS and CDR2 YFSETQ. With 4 bases clipped from V and 0 bases from J, the junction kept 11 bases outside the gene matches. This CDR3 contains 19 residues. The CDR3 sequence is CASSPRDRGRRDSYNEQFF. Here the CDR3 DNA reads TGCGCCAGCAGCCCCCGGGACAGGGGGCGTAGGGACTCCTACAATGAGCAGTTCTTC. The variable domain in full, with the rest retrieved from reference TRBV5-1 and TRBJ2-1, is KAGVTQTPRYLIKTRGQQVTLSCSPISGHRSVSWYQQTPGQGLQFLFEYFSETQRNKGNFPGRFSGRQFSNSRSEMNVSTLELGDSALYLCASSPRDRGRRDSYNEQFFGPGTRLTVL.

J is TRBJ1-2 and V is TRBV11-2; D remains ambiguous. The V and J ends lost 1 base and 8 bases respectively, with 11 bases between them. The CDR3 runs to 13 residues. Germline assignment: CDR1 SGHAT and CDR2 FQNNGV. The CDR3 region has the DNA TGTGCCAGCAGCTTAGGCGCCGCGTGGGGCTACACCTTC. Its protein is CASSLGAAWGYTF.

This clone was seen only once. The J gene is TRBJ2-3, the V gene TRBV7-9; 7 bases line up with TRBD1. CDR1 is SEHNR, CDR2 FQNEAQ, per germline (reference sequence). This CDR3 has 16 residues. The J segment lost 0 bases and the V segment lost 5 bases, leaving 8 bases of the junction unmatched. The CDR3 DNA reads as TGTGCCAGCAGCAAAGGGGGCGGATTTAGCACAGATACGCAGTATTTT. This translates into CASSKGGGFSTDTQYF.

CDR3 residues: CASSQGTSGGDEQFF. CDR3 DNA: TGTGCCAGCAGCCAAGGGACTAGCGGGGGGGATGAGCAGTTCTTC. This chain links TRBV4-2 with TRBJ2-1; TRBD2 agrees at 15 bases. This CDR3 region has 15 residues. After removal of 1 base from V and 8 bases from J, the junction contained 0 bases not matched to a gene. The germline V gene encodes CDR1 LGHNA and CDR2 YNFKEQ.

This clone was observed once. The genes are TRBV7-9 and TRBJ1-1; possibly TRBD1 for D (5 bases). This CDR3 is built from 13 residues. Per the germline V gene, CDR1 is SEHNR and CDR2 is FQNEAQ (reference sequence). V dropped 1 base and J dropped 11 bases, with 14 bases sitting between them. The CDR3 loop reads CASSLGTVSGAFF. CDR3 sequence (DNA): TGTGCCAGCAGCTTAGGAACAGTATCAGGGGCTTTCTTT.

This clone has just one count. This chain uses TRBV7-2 with TRBJ2-2; no clear D gene. The CDR3 spans 13 residues. The germline V and J ends were trimmed by 1 base and 3 bases, with 3 bases remaining between them. The V gene's germline CDR1 is SGHTA and CDR2 FQGNSA. CDR3 loop: CASSLVDTGELFF. Here the CDR3 DNA reads TGTGCCAGCAGCTTAGTCGACACCGGGGAGCTGTTTTTT.